This TCR beta chain was recorded in a study of blood T cell repertoires in COVID-19. Turning to the study itself: The origin of the acute and convalescent COVID-19 samples was the United States, Italy and Spain. T cells, B-cell-depleted T cells, or PBMCs supplied cDNA or gDNA.

Germline values: CDR1 MGHDK, CDR2 SYGVNS. The CDR3 totals 13 residues. Between the trimmed V and J ends, which lost 8 bases and 4 bases, there was a span of 12 bases. Study processing details: The authors estimated nucleated cell counts from reference gene primer amplification. The assay was immunoSEQ multiplex PCR, and TCRdb's table has in-frame clones only and misses some. The V and J calls and clone size are taken from that table; D and trimming were inferred from the DNA. The data hold about 130,000 clones, with around 82% observed a single time. The clonotype comes from a woman in her 30s who had recovered from COVID-19. The sample consisted of peripheral blood. The chain carries TRBV25-1 and TRBJ1-5; no definite D call. This CDR3 is CASLAEGNQPQHF. The CDR3 DNA reads TGTGCCAGCCTAGCCGAGGGTAATCAGCCCCAGCATTTT. Looking up the rest from reference TRBV25-1 and TRBJ1-5 gives the full variable domain: EADIYQTPRYLVIGTGKKITLECSQTMGHDKMYWYQQDPGMELHLIHYSYGVNSTEKGDLSSESTVSRIRTEHFPLTLESARPSHTSQYLCASLAEGNQPQHFGDGTRLSIL.